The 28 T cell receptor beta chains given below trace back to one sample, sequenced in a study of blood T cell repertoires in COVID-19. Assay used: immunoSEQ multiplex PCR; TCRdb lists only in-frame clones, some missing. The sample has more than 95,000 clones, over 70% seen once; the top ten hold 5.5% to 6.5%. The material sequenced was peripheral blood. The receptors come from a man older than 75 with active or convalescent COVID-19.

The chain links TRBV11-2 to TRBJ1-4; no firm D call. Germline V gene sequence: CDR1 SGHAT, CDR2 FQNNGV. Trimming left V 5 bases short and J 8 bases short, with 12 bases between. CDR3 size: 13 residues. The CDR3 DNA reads TGTGCCAGCAGCACTTCCCTTCGGGAAAAACTGTTTTTT. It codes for CASSTSLREKLFF.

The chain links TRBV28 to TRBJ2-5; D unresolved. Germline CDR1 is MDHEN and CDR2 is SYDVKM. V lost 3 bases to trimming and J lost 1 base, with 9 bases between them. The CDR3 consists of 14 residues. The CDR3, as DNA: TGTGCCAGCAGTTTGGTTGCGGCCCAAGAGACCCAGTACTTC. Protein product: CASSLVAAQETQYF.

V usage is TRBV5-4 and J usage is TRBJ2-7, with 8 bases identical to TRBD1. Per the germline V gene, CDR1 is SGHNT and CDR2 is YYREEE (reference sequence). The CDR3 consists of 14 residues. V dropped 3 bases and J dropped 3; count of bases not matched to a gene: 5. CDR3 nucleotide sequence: TGTGCCAGCAGCTACCCGGGACAGGTCTACGAGCAGTACTTC. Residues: CASSYPGQVYEQYF.

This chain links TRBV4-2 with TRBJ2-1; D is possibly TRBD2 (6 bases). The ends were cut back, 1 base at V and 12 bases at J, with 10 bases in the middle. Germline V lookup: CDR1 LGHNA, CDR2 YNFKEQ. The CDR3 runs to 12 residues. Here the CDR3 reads CASSQGLDGQFF. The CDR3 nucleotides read TGTGCCAGCAGCCAAGGACTAGATGGGCAGTTCTTC.

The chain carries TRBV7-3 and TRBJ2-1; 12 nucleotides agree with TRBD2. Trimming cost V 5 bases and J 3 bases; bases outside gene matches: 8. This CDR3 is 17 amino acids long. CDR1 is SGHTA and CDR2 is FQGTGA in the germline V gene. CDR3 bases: TGTGCCAGCAGCGGATCGACTAGCGGGGGCGGCTACAATGAGCAGTTCTTC. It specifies CASSGSTSGGGYNEQFF.

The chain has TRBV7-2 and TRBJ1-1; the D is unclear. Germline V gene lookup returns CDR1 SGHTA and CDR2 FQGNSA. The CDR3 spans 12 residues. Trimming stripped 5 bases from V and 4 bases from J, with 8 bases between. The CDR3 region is CASSLHSTEAFF. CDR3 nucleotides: TGTGCCAGCAGCCTCCACAGCACTGAAGCTTTCTTT.

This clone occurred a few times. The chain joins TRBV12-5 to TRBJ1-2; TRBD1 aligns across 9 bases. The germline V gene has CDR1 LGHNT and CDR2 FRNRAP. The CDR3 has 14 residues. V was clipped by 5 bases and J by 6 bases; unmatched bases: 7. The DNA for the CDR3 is TGTGCTAGTGGTGAGGACAGGGGTGTGAATGGCTACACCTTC. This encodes CASGEDRGVNGYTF.

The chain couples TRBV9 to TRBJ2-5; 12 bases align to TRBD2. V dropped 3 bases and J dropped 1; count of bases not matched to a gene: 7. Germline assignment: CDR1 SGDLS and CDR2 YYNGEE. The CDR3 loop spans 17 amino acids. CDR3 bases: TGTGCCAGCAGCGCGTCCACTAGCGGGGGGTTCCAAGAGACCCAGTACTTC. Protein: CASSASTSGGFQETQYF.

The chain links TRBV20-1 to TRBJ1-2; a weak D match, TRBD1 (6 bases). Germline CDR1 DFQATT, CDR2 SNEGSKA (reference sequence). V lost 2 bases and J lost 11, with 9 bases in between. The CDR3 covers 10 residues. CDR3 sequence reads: CSARRTDYTF. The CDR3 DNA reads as TGCAGTGCTAGAAGGACAGATTACACCTTC.

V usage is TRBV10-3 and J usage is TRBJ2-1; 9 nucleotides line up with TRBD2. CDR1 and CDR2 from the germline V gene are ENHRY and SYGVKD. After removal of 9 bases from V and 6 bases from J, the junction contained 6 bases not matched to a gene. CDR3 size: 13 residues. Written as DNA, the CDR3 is TGTGCCATAAAGCGGGAGGCCTCCAATGAGCAGTTCTTC. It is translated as CAIKREASNEQFF.

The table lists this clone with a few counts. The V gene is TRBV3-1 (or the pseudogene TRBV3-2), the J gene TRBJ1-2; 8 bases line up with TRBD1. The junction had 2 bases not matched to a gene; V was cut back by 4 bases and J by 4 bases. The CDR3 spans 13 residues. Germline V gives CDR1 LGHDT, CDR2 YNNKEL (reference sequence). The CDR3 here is CASSLGQGYGYTF. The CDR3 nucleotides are TGTGCCAGCAGCCTAGGACAGGGCTATGGCTACACCTTC.

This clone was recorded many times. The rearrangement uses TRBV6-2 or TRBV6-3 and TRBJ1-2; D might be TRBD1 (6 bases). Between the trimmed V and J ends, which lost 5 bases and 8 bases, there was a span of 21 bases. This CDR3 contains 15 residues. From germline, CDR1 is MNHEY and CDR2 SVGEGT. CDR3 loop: CASSDRQAWDPGYTF. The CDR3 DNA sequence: TGTGCCAGCAGTGACCGACAGGCATGGGATCCGGGCTACACCTTC.

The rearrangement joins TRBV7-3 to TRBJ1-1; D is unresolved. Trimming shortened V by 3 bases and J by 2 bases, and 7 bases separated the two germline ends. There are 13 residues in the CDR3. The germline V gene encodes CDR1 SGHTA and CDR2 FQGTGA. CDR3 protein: CASSFLSNTEAFF. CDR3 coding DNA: TGTGCCAGCAGCTTCCTAAGCAACACTGAAGCTTTCTTT.

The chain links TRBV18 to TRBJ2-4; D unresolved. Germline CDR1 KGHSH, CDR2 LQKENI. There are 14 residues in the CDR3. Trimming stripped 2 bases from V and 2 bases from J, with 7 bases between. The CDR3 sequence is CASSPGQTKNIQYF. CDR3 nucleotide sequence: TGTGCCAGCTCACCAGGGCAAACCAAAAACATTCAGTACTTC.

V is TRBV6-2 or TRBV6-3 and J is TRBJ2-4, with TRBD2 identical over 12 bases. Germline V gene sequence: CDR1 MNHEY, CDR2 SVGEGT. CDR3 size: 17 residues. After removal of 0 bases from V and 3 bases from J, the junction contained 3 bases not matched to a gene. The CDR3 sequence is CASSYSWTSGDKNIQYF. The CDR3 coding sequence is TGTGCCAGCAGTTACTCTTGGACTAGCGGGGACAAAAACATTCAGTACTTC.

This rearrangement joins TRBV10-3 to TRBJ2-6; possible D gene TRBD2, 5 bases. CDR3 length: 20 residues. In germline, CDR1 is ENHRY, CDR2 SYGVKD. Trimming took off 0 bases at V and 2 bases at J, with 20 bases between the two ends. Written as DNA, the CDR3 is TGTGCCATCAGTGAGTCGCCGAAGGGCAGCGTCGGGGCTGGGGCCAACGTCCTGACTTTC. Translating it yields CAISESPKGSVGAGANVLTF.

The CDR3 protein is CATRSGLAGTGELFF. The CDR3 DNA reads TGTGCCACCCGCTCCGGACTAGCGGGGACCGGGGAGCTGTTTTTT. The rearrangement joins TRBV7-3 to TRBJ2-2, with 12 positions matching TRBD2. The CDR3 is made up of 15 amino acids. V lost 10 bases, J lost 5 bases, and 8 bases stayed unmatched. Germline CDR1 SGHTA, CDR2 FQGTGA.

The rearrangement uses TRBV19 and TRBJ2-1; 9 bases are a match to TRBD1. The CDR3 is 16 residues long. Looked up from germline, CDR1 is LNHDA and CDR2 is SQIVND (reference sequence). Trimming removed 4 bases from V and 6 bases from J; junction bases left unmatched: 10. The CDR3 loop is CASSTLPGQGLNEQFF. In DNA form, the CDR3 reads TGTGCCAGTAGTACATTACCGGGACAGGGTCTCAATGAGCAGTTCTTC.

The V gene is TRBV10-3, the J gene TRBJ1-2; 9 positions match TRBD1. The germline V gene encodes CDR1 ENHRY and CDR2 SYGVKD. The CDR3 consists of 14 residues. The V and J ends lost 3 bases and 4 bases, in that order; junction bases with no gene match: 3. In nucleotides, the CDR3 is TGTGCCATCAGTGAACAGGGGGCCGGCTATGGCTACACCTTC. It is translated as CAISEQGAGYGYTF.

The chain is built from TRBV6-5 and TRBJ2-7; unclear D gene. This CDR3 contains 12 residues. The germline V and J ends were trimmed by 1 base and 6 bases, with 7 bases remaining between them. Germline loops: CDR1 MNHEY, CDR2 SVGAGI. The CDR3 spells CASSYWSAEQYF. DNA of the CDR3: TGTGCCAGCAGTTACTGGAGCGCCGAGCAGTACTTC.

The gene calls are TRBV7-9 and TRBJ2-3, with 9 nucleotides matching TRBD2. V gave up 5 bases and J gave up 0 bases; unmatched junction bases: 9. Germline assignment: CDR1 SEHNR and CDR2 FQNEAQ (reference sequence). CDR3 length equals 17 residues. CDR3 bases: TGTGCCAGCAGCATTCCTCTAGCGGGGACTAGCACAGATACGCAGTATTTT. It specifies CASSIPLAGTSTDTQYF.

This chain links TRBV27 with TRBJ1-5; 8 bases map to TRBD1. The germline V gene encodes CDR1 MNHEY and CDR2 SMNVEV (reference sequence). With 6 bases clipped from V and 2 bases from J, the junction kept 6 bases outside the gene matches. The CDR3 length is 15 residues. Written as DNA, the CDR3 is TGTGCCAGCAGACTAAACAGGGGGGGCAATCAGCCCCAGCATTTT. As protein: CASRLNRGGNQPQHF.

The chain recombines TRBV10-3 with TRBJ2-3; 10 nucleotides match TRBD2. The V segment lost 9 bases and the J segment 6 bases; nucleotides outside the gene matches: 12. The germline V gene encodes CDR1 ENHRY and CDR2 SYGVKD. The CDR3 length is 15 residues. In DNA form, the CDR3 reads TGTGCCATACAGCACAGCGGGGGGGCCGGTGATACGCAGTATTTT. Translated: CAIQHSGGAGDTQYF.

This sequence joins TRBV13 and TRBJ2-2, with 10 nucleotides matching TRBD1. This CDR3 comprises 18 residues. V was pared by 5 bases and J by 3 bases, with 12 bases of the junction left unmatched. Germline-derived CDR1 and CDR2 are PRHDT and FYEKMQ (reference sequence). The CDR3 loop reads CASSIYVLGTGDTGELFF. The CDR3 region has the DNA TGTGCCAGCAGCATTTACGTACTCGGGACAGGGGACACCGGGGAGCTGTTTTTT.

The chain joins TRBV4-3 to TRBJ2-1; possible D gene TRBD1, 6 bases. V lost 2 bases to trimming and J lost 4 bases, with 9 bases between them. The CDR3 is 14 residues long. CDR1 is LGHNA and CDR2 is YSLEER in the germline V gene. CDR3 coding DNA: TGCGCCAGCAGCCAACAGGGGTTGTACAATGAGCAGTTCTTC. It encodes CASSQQGLYNEQFF.

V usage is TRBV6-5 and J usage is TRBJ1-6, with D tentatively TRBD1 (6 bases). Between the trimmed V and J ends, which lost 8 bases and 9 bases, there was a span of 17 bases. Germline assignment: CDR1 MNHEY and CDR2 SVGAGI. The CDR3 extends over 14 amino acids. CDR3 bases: TGTGCCAGCGTCCGGACAGCCTACCTTTCACCCCTCCACTTT. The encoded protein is CASVRTAYLSPLHF.

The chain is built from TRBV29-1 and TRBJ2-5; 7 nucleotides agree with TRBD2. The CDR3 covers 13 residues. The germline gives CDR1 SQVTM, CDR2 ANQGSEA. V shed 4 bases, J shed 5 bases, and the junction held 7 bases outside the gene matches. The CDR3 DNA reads TGCAGCGTTGGAGGACTAGAAGAGGAGACCCAGTACTTC. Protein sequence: CSVGGLEEETQYF. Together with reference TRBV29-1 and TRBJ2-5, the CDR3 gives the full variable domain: SAVISQKPSRDICQRGTSLTIQCQVDSQVTMMFWYRQQPGQSLTLIATANQGSEATYESGFVIDKFPISRPNLTFSTLTVSNMSPEDSSIYLCSVGGLEEETQYFGPGTRLLVL.

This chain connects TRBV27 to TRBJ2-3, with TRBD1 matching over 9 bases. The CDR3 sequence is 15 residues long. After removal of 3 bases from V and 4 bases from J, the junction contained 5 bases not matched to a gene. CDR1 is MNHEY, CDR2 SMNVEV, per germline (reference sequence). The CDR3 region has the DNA TGTGCCAGCAGTTTCACAGGGGGCTGGGCAGATACGCAGTATTTT. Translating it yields CASSFTGGWADTQYF.